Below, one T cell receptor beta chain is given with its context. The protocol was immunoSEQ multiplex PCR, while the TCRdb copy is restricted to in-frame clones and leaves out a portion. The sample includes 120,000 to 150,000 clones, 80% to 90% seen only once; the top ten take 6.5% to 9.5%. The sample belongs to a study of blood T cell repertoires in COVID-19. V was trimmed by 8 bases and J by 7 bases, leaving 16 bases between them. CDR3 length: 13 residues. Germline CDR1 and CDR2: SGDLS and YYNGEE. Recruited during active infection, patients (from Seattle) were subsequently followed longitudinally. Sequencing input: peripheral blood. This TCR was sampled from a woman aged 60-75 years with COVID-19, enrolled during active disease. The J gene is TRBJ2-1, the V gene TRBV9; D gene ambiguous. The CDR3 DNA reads TGTGCCAGACGAAAGACGGAGCAGAATGAGCAGTTCTTC. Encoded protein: CARRKTEQNEQFF.